The clone carrying this T cell receptor (beta chain) appeared many times. Unique molecular identifiers were incorporated during preparation of the TCRbeta library. TCRdb reprocessed the PCR reads via MiXCR and lists one record per CDR3 protein. The sample consists of more than 550,000 distinct CDR3 sequences, more than 9% of them appearing once. Germline CDR1 LGHNA, CDR2 YSLEER. The CDR3 sequence is 17 residues long. Trimming at V came to 0 bases and at J to 4 bases, leaving 7 bases not matched to a gene. This entry is derived from a study of T-cell reconstitution after alpha-beta-depleted transplantation in children.

The source of this sequence is a human donor who donated a stem cell graft to a child with acute myeloid leukemia. This sequence joins TRBV4-3 and TRBJ2-1, with 9 bases that match TRBD2. This specimen consisted of PBMCs from the stem cell graft donor, obtained from the stem cell graft. The CDR3 spells CASSQDRAGGPYNEQFF. CDR3 DNA sequence: TGCGCCAGCAGCCAAGATCGAGCGGGAGGACCTTACAATGAGCAGTTCTTC.